This TCR beta chain was sequenced for a study of shared clonotypes between healthy human individuals. This CDR3 is built from 16 residues. Germline V CDR1 and CDR2: LNHNV, YYDKDF (reference sequence). Between the trimmed V and J ends, which lost 0 bases and 3 bases, there was a span of 11 bases. The protocol was immunoSEQ multiplex PCR, while the TCRdb copy is restricted to in-frame clones and leaves out a portion. The top ten hold 0.37% of the sample, which has about 2.3 million clones, 80% to 95% seen once. The rearrangement joins TRBV15 to TRBJ2-2; D may be TRBD1 (6 bases). This sequence was found in a man between 18 and 35 years old in good health. Some clones in this sample may be carry-over from other donors' samples. What was sequenced was naive CD4+ T cells from PBMCs. Regarding subset: CD45RA+ positively selected. CDR3 protein: CATSRDQGPYTGELFF. In DNA form, the CDR3 reads TGTGCCACCAGCAGAGACCAGGGGCCCTACACCGGGGAGCTGTTTTTT.